A single sample is the source of the 17 T cell receptor beta chains below, sequenced in a study of T cell responses to AZD1222 COVID-19 vaccine. Sequenced by immunoSEQ multiplex PCR; TCRdb stores in-frame clones only, minus some. The sample records about 180,000 clones, approximately 90% being singletons. This specimen consisted of peripheral blood, obtained on day 0 of AZD1222 vaccination. The origin of the receptors is an adult in good health.

This sequence joins TRBV15 and TRBJ2-1; 12 nucleotides agree with TRBD2. This CDR3 spans 13 amino acids. V was pared by 11 bases and J by 5 bases, with 4 bases of the junction left unmatched. CDR1 is LNHNV, CDR2 YYDKDF, per germline (reference sequence). CDR3 in amino acids: CALRTSGNNEQFF. CDR3 coding DNA: TGTGCCCTCCGGACTAGCGGGAACAATGAGCAGTTCTTC. The entire variable domain, with the rest obtained from reference TRBV15 and TRBJ2-1, is as follows: DAMVIQNPRYQVTQFGKPVTLSCSQTLNHNVMYWYQQKSSQAPKLLFHYYDKDFNNEADTPDNFQSRRPNTSFCFLDIRSPGLGDTAMYLCALRTSGNNEQFFGPGTRLTVL.

The chain links TRBV15 to TRBJ2-4; weak D call: TRBD2 (6 bases). The CDR3 length is 13 residues. From germline, CDR1 is LNHNV and CDR2 YYDKDF (reference sequence). Trimming cost V 0 bases and J 13 bases, with 13 bases left between them. DNA for the CDR3: TGTGCCACCAGCAGAGATCCTTTCCGGGAGCAGTACTTC. Translating gives CATSRDPFREQYF.

The chain carries TRBV19 and TRBJ1-2; D possibly corresponds to TRBD1 (5 bases). The germline CDR1 and CDR2 sequences are LNHDA and SQIVND (reference sequence). The CDR3 runs to 13 residues. Trimming pared 7 bases from V and 2 bases from J, leaving 11 bases between. As DNA, the CDR3 is TGTGCCAGTACCCCGGGGGGGAACTATGGCTACACCTTC. It specifies CASTPGGNYGYTF.

This clone showed up just a few times. This chain connects TRBV5-1 to TRBJ1-3; 8 nucleotides agree with TRBD1. V dropped 10 bases and J dropped 4; count of bases not matched to a gene: 16. Per the germline V gene, CDR1 is SGHRS and CDR2 is YFSETQ. The CDR3 loop spans 16 amino acids. As DNA, the CDR3 is TGCGCCCCCAGCGACCCGGGACAGGCTCAAGGAAACACCATATATTTT. This sequence encodes CAPSDPGQAQGNTIYF.

The chain is built from TRBV7-2 and TRBJ1-5; D remains ambiguous. This CDR3 comprises 14 residues. From germline, CDR1 is SGHTA and CDR2 FQGNSA. Trimming removed 0 bases at V and 4 bases at J, with 7 bases between. DNA of the CDR3: TGTGCCAGCAGCTTAGCGTCCATTAATCAGCCCCAGCATTTT. Its protein is CASSLASINQPQHF. The whole variable domain, filled in from reference TRBV7-2 and TRBJ1-5, reads GAGVSQSPSNKVTEKGKDVELRCDPISGHTALYWYRQSLGQGLEFLIYFQGNSAPDKSGLPSDRFSAERTGGSVSTLTIQRTQQEDSAVYLCASSLASINQPQHFGDGTRLSIL.

The V gene is TRBV29-1, the J gene TRBJ1-1; 7 positions agree with TRBD1. The germline V gene has CDR1 SQVTM and CDR2 ANQGSEA. V was pared by 4 bases and J by 2 bases, with 7 bases of the junction left unmatched. The CDR3 sequence is 14 residues long. The CDR3 coding sequence is TGCAGCGTTGGGGGACAGTCCCTTAACACTGAAGCTTTCTTT. This translates into CSVGGQSLNTEAFF.

This chain joins TRBV10-2 and TRBJ2-7; unclear D gene. Germline V lookup: CDR1 WSHSY, CDR2 SAAADI. Trimming removed 2 bases at V and 3 bases at J, with 2 bases between. The length of the CDR3 is 11 residues. CDR3 in amino acids: CASSEVYEQYF. DNA for the CDR3: TGCGCCAGCAGTGAGGTCTACGAGCAGTACTTC.

The chain combines TRBV3-1 (or the pseudogene TRBV3-2) with TRBJ2-1; D possibly corresponds to TRBD2 (5 bases). The CDR3 sequence is 16 residues long. With 4 bases removed from V and 2 bases from J, the gap between germline ends came to 15 bases. Germline V gives CDR1 LGHDT, CDR2 YNNKEL (reference sequence). The CDR3 is CASSLQMSSAYNEQFF. CDR3 in DNA: TGTGCCAGCAGCCTCCAGATGAGTAGCGCCTACAATGAGCAGTTCTTC.

The CDR3 DNA reads as TGTGCCAGCAGCCAAGCACCTTCGGTGGAGGGCTACACCTTC. Residues: CASSQAPSVEGYTF. The V and J genes are TRBV3-1 (or the pseudogene TRBV3-2) and TRBJ1-2; D call uncertain. Germline CDR1 LGHDT, CDR2 YNNKEL (reference sequence). Trimming took off 1 base at V and 8 bases at J, with 14 bases between the two ends. The CDR3 extends over 14 amino acids.

The chain joins TRBV5-1 to TRBJ2-1, with unresolved D. The germline V gene encodes CDR1 SGHRS and CDR2 YFSETQ. The CDR3 runs to 15 residues. V was pared by 2 bases and J by 3 bases, with 12 bases between. CDR3 loop: CASSLSLRYYNEQFF. CDR3 DNA: TGCGCCAGCAGCTTAAGCCTAAGATACTACAATGAGCAGTTCTTC.

The chain joins TRBV2 to TRBJ1-5; 9 nucleotides match TRBD1. Germline V gene sequence: CDR1 SNHLY, CDR2 FYNNEI. V was clipped by 6 bases and J by 6 bases; unmatched bases: 6. The CDR3 totals 14 residues. For the CDR3, the DNA is TGTGCCAGCAGACCCGACAGGGGGGGTCAGCCCCAGCATTTT. Its protein is CASRPDRGGQPQHF.

The rearrangement joins TRBV15 to TRBJ2-7; weak D call: TRBD2 (5 bases). This CDR3 has 16 amino acids. V lost 0 bases to trimming and J lost 2 bases, with 14 bases between them. Per germline, CDR1 LNHNV and CDR2 YYDKDF (reference sequence). The CDR3 protein is CATSRDLLSGPYEQYF. The CDR3 DNA follows: TGTGCCACCAGCAGAGATTTGTTGAGCGGACCCTACGAGCAGTACTTC.

The rearrangement links TRBV4-1 to TRBJ1-3; no definite D call. Trimming removed 8 bases from V and 0 bases from J, with 8 bases in between. Germline loops: CDR1 MGHRA, CDR2 YSYEKL. There are 13 residues in the CDR3. The CDR3 coding sequence is TGCGCCAGCGAGGAGATCTCTGGAAACACCATATATTTT. It codes for CASEEISGNTIYF.

The chain uses TRBV7-9 and TRBJ1-2; D is ambiguous. The CDR3 is made up of 15 amino acids. Germline CDR1 SEHNR, CDR2 FQNEAQ (reference sequence). With 0 bases removed from V and 8 bases from J, the gap between germline ends came to 16 bases. CDR3 bases: TGTGCCAGCAGCTTAGCCGGGTCTGAGGGTACGGGCTACACCTTC. It yields the protein CASSLAGSEGTGYTF.

This chain joins TRBV21-1 and TRBJ1-2. TRBV21-1 is termed a pseudogene. The CDR3 covers 13 residues. The CDR3 loop is CASSKSKGYGYTF. The CDR3 nucleotides read TGTGCCAGCAGCAAAAGCAAAGGCTATGGCTACACCTTC.

V is TRBV11-2 and J is TRBJ2-7, with TRBD2 identical over 7 bases. Germline V CDR1 and CDR2: SGHAT, FQNNGV. Germline trimming cut 4 bases from V and 7 bases from J; bases unmatched to any gene: 10. The CDR3 consists of 14 residues. DNA of the CDR3: TGTGCCAGCAGCTATTTTTCGGGAGGCGGGGAGCAGTACTTC. Its protein is CASSYFSGGGEQYF.

The chain links TRBV7-9 to TRBJ2-1; possibly TRBD2 for D (6 bases). V was shortened by 0 bases and J by 5 bases, with 11 bases between the two germline ends. This CDR3 has 15 residues. The V gene's germline CDR1 is SEHNR and CDR2 FQNEAQ (reference sequence). CDR3 in DNA: TGTGCCAGCAGCTTAGCGGAGGGAGAGAACAATGAGCAGTTCTTC. As protein: CASSLAEGENNEQFF.